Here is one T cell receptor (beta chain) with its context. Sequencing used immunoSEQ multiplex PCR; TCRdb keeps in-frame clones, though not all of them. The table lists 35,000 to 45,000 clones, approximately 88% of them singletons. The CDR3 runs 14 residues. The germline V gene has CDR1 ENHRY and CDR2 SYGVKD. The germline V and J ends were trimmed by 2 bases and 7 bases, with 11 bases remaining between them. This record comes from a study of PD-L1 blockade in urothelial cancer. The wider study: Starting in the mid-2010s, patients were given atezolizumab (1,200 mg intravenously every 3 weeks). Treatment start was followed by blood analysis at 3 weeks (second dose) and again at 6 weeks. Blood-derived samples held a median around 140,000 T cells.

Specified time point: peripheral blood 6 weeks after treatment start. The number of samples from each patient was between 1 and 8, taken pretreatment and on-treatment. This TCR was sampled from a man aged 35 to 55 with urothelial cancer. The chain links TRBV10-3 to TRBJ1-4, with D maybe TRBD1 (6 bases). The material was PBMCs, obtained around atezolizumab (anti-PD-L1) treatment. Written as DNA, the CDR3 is TGTGCCATCAGTGAGACAGGGCTGGGTGAAAAACTGTTTTTT. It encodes CAISETGLGEKLFF.